This is a list of T cell receptor beta chains from one sample in a study of blood T cell repertoires in COVID-19. Repertoires were generated with immunoSEQ multiplex PCR, while TCRdb's copy carries only in-frame clones and drops some. In the table there are 250,000 to 400,000 clones, around 88% of which are singletons. Sequenced sample: peripheral blood. These receptors came from a woman aged 25 to 45 with COVID-19, enrolled during active disease. Each CDR3 is given with its conserved first and last residue. Each record gives: J gene, V gene, clone size, D gene, CDR3 protein, CDR3 DNA. D genes are given only for firm matches. The size of a clone is reported for some rows only, either as once, few or many, or as a class for expanded clones.

>TRBJ1-3|TRBV5-1|NA|TRBD1
CASSFDRGLENTIYF
TGCGCCAGCAGCTTCGACAGGGGGCTTGAAAACACCATATATTTT
>TRBJ1-1|TRBV7-9|NA|TRBD1
CASSLKTGDTEAFF
TGTGCCAGCAGTTTAAAGACAGGGGACACTGAAGCTTTCTTT
>TRBJ2-1|TRBV7-6|NA|NA
CASSANSGSYNEQFF
TGTGCCAGCAGCGCCAACAGTGGCTCCTACAATGAGCAGTTCTTC
>TRBJ1-4|TRBV5-1|NA|TRBD1
CASSRDRGREKLFF
TGCGCCAGCAGCCGGGACAGGGGGCGTGAAAAACTGTTTTTT
>TRBJ2-1|TRBV15|NA|TRBD1
CATRDRGTYNEQFF
TGTGCCACCAGAGACAGGGGCACCTACAATGAGCAGTTCTTC
>TRBJ1-1|TRBV7-6|NA|NA
CASSTGLTEAFF
TGTGCCAGCAGCACAGGGCTCACTGAAGCTTTCTTT
>TRBJ2-3|TRBV5-1|NA|TRBD1
CASSLADRGPTDTQYF
TGCGCCAGCAGCTTAGCCGACAGGGGCCCAACAGATACGCAGTATTTT
>TRBJ1-1|TRBV6-5|NA|NA
CASSRGLTEAFF
TGTGCCAGCAGTAGGGGCCTGACTGAAGCTTTCTTT
>TRBJ2-2|TRBV6-1|NA|TRBD2
CASREPGLANTGELFF
TGTGCCAGCAGAGAACCGGGACTAGCGAACACTGGGGAGCTGTTTTTT
>TRBJ2-7|TRBV7-9|few|TRBD1
CASSTGQGPYEQYF
TGTGCCAGCAGCACGGGACAGGGGCCCTACGAGCAGTACTTC
>TRBJ2-1|TRBV19|NA|TRBD1
CASTRTGGNEQFF
TGTGCCAGTACGCGGACAGGGGGCAATGAGCAGTTCTTC
>TRBJ1-6|TRBV5-5|once|TRBD1
CASSLVGQHNSPLHF
TGTGCCAGCAGCTTGGTGGGACAGCATAATTCACCCCTCCACTTT
>TRBJ2-2|TRBV24-1|once|TRBD1
CATSDPFGTGSAGELFF
TGTGCCACCAGTGACCCTTTCGGGACAGGGTCCGCCGGGGAGCTGTTTTTT
>TRBJ1-2|TRBV4-2|few|NA
CASSSPALRGYYGYTF
TGTGCCAGCAGCTCCCCAGCCCTAAGAGGGTACTATGGCTACACCTTC
>TRBJ2-1|TRBV5-4|NA|NA
CASSLDPSSYNEQFF
TGTGCCAGCAGCTTGGATCCGAGCTCCTACAATGAGCAGTTCTTC
>TRBJ2-3|TRBV3-1/TRBV3-2|NA|TRBD2
CASSRSGGAMDTQYF
TGTGCCAGCAGCCGGAGCGGGGGGGCCATGGATACGCAGTATTTT
>TRBJ1-1|TRBV29-1|NA|NA
CSVGHTYAEAFF
TGCAGCGTGGGACATACGTACGCTGAAGCTTTCTTT
>TRBJ1-6|TRBV5-5|once|NA
CASSRGGSSSYNSPLHF
TGTGCCAGCAGCCGTGGGGGCTCGAGCTCCTATAATTCACCCCTCCACTTT
>TRBJ2-2|TRBV13|NA|TRBD2
CASSPGLAGGSGTGELFF
TGTGCCAGCAGCCCGGGACTAGCGGGGGGTTCGGGGACCGGGGAGCTGTTTTTT
>TRBJ1-1|TRBV6-5|NA|NA
CASSYGPRANEAFF
TGTGCCAGCAGTTATGGTCCGAGGGCAAATGAAGCTTTCTTT
>TRBJ2-1|TRBV14|NA|NA
CASSLQSSYNEQFF
TGTGCCAGCAGCTTACAGAGCTCCTACAATGAGCAGTTCTTC
>TRBJ1-5|TRBV19|NA|NA
CATAWLDSGNQPQHF
TGTGCCACGGCTTGGCTCGACAGTGGCAATCAGCCCCAGCATTTT
>TRBJ2-6|TRBV7-8|NA|NA
CASSLVSGAGANVLTF
TGTGCCAGCAGCTTAGTCTCAGGCGCTGGGGCCAACGTCCTGACTTTC
>TRBJ2-7|TRBV23-1|NA|TRBD2
CASSHPTSGDYEQYF
TGCGCCAGCAGTCACCCGACTAGCGGAGACTACGAGCAGTACTTC
>TRBJ2-5|TRBV7-9|NA|NA
CASSLDTTRWETQYF
TGTGCCAGCAGCTTAGATACGACGAGGTGGGAGACCCAGTACTTC
>TRBJ2-1|TRBV25-1|few|NA
CASNRGSTYNEQFF
TGTGCCAGCAACCGGGGTTCGACCTACAATGAGCAGTTCTTC
>TRBJ1-2|TRBV7-8|NA|NA
CASSLDPGDYGYTF
TGTGCCAGCAGCTTAGATCCAGGGGACTATGGCTACACCTTC
>TRBJ1-2|TRBV18|once|NA
CASSPPDYLNYGYTF
TGTGCCAGCTCACCACCGGACTACCTGAACTATGGCTACACCTTC
>TRBJ2-1|TRBV6-2/TRBV6-3|NA|TRBD1
CASSFWTGPNEQFF
TGTGCCAGCAGTTTCTGGACAGGTCCCAATGAGCAGTTCTTC
>TRBJ2-2|TRBV6-5|NA|TRBD1
CASRRGRTGELFF
TGTGCCAGCAGAAGGGGGCGTACCGGGGAGCTGTTTTTT
>TRBJ2-2|TRBV2|NA|NA
CASSEARQGGTGELFF
TGTGCCAGCAGTGAAGCGCGCCAGGGCGGAACCGGGGAGCTGTTTTTT
>TRBJ1-2|TRBV19|NA|NA
CASSIVGGRKAYGYTF
TGTGCCAGTAGTATCGTTGGGGGCAGAAAGGCCTATGGCTACACCTTC
>TRBJ1-2|TRBV5-1|NA|TRBD1
CASSSTGGQGYGYTF
TGCGCCAGCAGCTCAACAGGGGGCCAGGGCTATGGCTACACCTTC
>TRBJ1-5|TRBV11-2|NA|NA
CASSPSGLVHQPQHF
TGTGCCAGCAGCCCATCGGGTTTAGTACACCAGCCCCAGCATTTT
>TRBJ1-5|TRBV27|NA|NA
CASSLNRENQPQHF
TGTGCCAGCAGTTTAAATAGGGAGAATCAGCCCCAGCATTTT
>TRBJ1-1|TRBV19|NA|TRBD1
CASSHVGQGSTEAFF
TGTGCCAGTAGTCACGTTGGACAGGGCTCCACTGAAGCTTTCTTT
>TRBJ1-4|TRBV7-9|NA|NA
CASSFLGATNEKLFF
TGTGCCAGCAGCTTTCTTGGGGCGACTAATGAAAAACTGTTTTTT
>TRBJ2-7|TRBV6-1|once|TRBD2
CASSVTRRTSGTYEQYF
TGTGCCAGCAGTGTCACAAGGCGGACTAGCGGAACCTACGAGCAGTACTTC
>TRBJ2-2|TRBV10-1|NA|TRBD1
CASSGTGDSFTGELFF
TGCGCCAGCAGTGGGACAGGGGACTCCTTCACCGGGGAGCTGTTTTTT
>TRBJ1-1|TRBV7-2|NA|TRBD1
CASSFGTGLNTEAFF
TGTGCCAGCAGCTTCGGGACAGGCCTGAACACTGAAGCTTTCTTT
>TRBJ1-4|TRBV18|NA|NA
CASSPWLDEKLFF
TGTGCCAGCTCACCGTGGCTAGATGAAAAACTGTTTTTT
>TRBJ2-1|TRBV7-9|NA|NA
CASSSGQFNEQFF
TGTGCCAGCAGCTCCGGACAGTTCAATGAGCAGTTCTTC
>TRBJ2-3|TRBV29-1|NA|TRBD2
CSVGVPAGGHTDTQYF
TGCAGCGTTGGCGTCCCAGCGGGGGGCCACACAGATACGCAGTATTTT
>TRBJ1-4|TRBV7-9|NA|NA
CASSLRLEEKLFF
TGTGCCAGCAGCCTACGCCTTGAGGAAAAACTGTTTTTT
>TRBJ2-7|TRBV27|NA|NA
CASSLRTSSYEQYF
TGTGCCAGCAGTTTGAGGACATCCTCCTACGAGCAGTACTTC
>TRBJ2-3|TRBV5-1|NA|TRBD2
CASSTAGEDTQYF
TGCGCCAGCAGCACGGCGGGGGAAGATACGCAGTATTTT
>TRBJ1-5|TRBV5-8|NA|TRBD1
CASSLGQGGYQPQHF
TGTGCCAGCAGCTTGGGACAGGGAGGTTATCAGCCCCAGCATTTT
>TRBJ1-6|TRBV30|NA|TRBD1
CAWSVARGRRDSPLHF
TGTGCCTGGAGTGTAGCAAGGGGGCGCAGGGATTCACCCCTCCACTTT
>TRBJ1-2|TRBV5-6|NA|TRBD1
CASSYVGQGGGYTF
TGTGCCAGCAGTTACGTCGGACAGGGGGGTGGCTACACCTTC
>TRBJ1-6|TRBV20-1|NA|NA
CSAHDSPLHF
TGCAGTGCCCATGATTCACCCCTCCACTTT
>TRBJ1-6|TRBV5-5|NA|NA
CASSVQGYSPLHF
TGTGCCAGCAGCGTACAGGGTTATTCACCCCTCCACTTT
>TRBJ2-5|TRBV18|once|TRBD1
CASSLLTGDQETQYF
TGTGCCAGCTCACTTCTAACAGGGGACCAAGAGACCCAGTACTTC
>TRBJ1-5|TRBV6-1|NA|TRBD1
CASSEDRGRQPQHF
TGTGCCAGCAGTGAGGACAGGGGGCGACAGCCCCAGCATTTT
>TRBJ1-1|TRBV5-6|NA|NA
CASSLKGPVLNTEAFF
TGTGCCAGCAGCTTAAAGGGGCCAGTCCTGAACACTGAAGCTTTCTTT
>TRBJ1-2|TRBV12-3/TRBV12-4|NA|NA
CAAPGHVNYGYTF
TGTGCCGCCCCGGGACATGTTAACTATGGCTACACCTTC
>TRBJ1-5|TRBV21-1|NA|NA
CARGGEFNQPQHF
TGTGCCAGGGGGGGGGAGTTCAATCAGCCCCAGCATTTT
>TRBJ1-4|TRBV28|NA|TRBD1
CASSRRGRANEKLFF
TGTGCCAGCAGTCGCAGGGGGCGGGCTAATGAAAAACTGTTTTTT